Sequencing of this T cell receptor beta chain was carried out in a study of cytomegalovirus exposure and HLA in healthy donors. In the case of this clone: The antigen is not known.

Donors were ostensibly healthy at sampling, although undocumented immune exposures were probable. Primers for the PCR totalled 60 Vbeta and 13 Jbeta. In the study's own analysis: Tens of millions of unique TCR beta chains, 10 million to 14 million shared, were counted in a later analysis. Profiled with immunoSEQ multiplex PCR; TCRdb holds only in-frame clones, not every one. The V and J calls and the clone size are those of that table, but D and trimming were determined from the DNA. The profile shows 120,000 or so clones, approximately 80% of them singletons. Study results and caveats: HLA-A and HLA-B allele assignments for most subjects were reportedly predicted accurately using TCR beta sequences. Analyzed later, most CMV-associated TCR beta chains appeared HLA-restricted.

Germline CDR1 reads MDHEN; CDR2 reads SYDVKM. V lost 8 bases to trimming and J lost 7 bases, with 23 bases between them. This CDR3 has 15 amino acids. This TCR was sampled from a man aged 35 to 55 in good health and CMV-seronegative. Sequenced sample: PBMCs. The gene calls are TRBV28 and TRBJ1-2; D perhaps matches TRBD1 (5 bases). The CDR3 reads CASLGQGGSYGGYTF. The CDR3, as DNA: TGTGCCAGCCTGGGGCAGGGAGGCTCCTATGGTGGCTACACCTTC.